Listed below are T cell receptor beta chains from one sample, sequenced in a study of T cell responses to AZD1222 COVID-19 vaccine. Data came from immunoSEQ multiplex PCR; TCRdb stores just in-frame clones and leaves some out. The sample lists over 100,000 clones, around 89% occurring once. Sequenced here: peripheral blood, sampled on day 0 of AZD1222 vaccination. The receptors here all came from an adult in good health. Each CDR3 is given with its conserved first and last residue. Fields, in order: clone size, J gene, D gene, V gene, CDR3 DNA, CDR3 protein. A D gene is named only where the DNA matches it firmly. Some rows mark clone size as missing; the rest say once, few, many or name a class of expanded clone.

clone size: .; J gene: TRBJ1-4; D gene: .; V gene: TRBV7-8; CDR3 DNA: TGTGCCAGCAGTCAACTTCTAGCGAACCGATCGCCAAATGAAAAACTGTTTTTT; CDR3 protein: CASSQLLANRSPNEKLFF
clone size: .; J gene: TRBJ1-2; D gene: TRBD1; V gene: TRBV12-3/TRBV12-4; CDR3 DNA: TGTGCCAGCAGTGGGACAGGGGATGGCTACACCTTC; CDR3 protein: CASSGTGDGYTF
clone size: once; J gene: TRBJ2-7; D gene: .; V gene: TRBV6-5; CDR3 DNA: TGTGCCAGCCATAGAGAGGTAGACAGACCCTACGAGCAGTACTTC; CDR3 protein: CASHREVDRPYEQYF
clone size: .; J gene: TRBJ2-3; D gene: .; V gene: TRBV28; CDR3 DNA: TGTGCCAGCAGTCCCTCGGGGGGCCTTGGGGCAGATACGCAGTATTTT; CDR3 protein: CASSPSGGLGADTQYF
clone size: .; J gene: TRBJ2-7; D gene: .; V gene: TRBV4-1; CDR3 DNA: TGCGCCAGCAGCCTTCAGGGGGGGAGCTCCTACGAGCAGTACTTC; CDR3 protein: CASSLQGGSSYEQYF
clone size: .; J gene: TRBJ2-7; D gene: .; V gene: TRBV6-5; CDR3 DNA: TGTGCCAGCACCTACGGGTTCGAGCAGTACTTC; CDR3 protein: CASTYGFEQYF
clone size: .; J gene: TRBJ2-7; D gene: TRBD2; V gene: TRBV6-2/TRBV6-3; CDR3 DNA: TGTGCCAGCAGTTACTCGATTTCTAGCGGACCCTACGAGCAGTACTTC; CDR3 protein: CASSYSISSGPYEQYF
clone size: .; J gene: TRBJ1-2; D gene: TRBD1; V gene: TRBV5-6; CDR3 DNA: TGTGCCAGCAGCACCGACAGGGGCCGGGTGTTCACCGGCTACACCTTC; CDR3 protein: CASSTDRGRVFTGYTF
clone size: .; J gene: TRBJ2-4; D gene: .; V gene: TRBV19; CDR3 DNA: TGTGCCAGTAGTATTATCCCATCGGGGAACATTCAGTACTTC; CDR3 protein: CASSIIPSGNIQYF
clone size: once; J gene: TRBJ1-5; D gene: .; V gene: TRBV2; CDR3 DNA: TGTGCCAGTTCCTCGTGGGGTCCCAGCAATCAGCCCCAGCATTTT; CDR3 protein: CASSSWGPSNQPQHF
clone size: .; J gene: TRBJ1-2; D gene: .; V gene: TRBV11-2; CDR3 DNA: TGTGCCAGCAGCTCTAACAGGGCCCTCGGTGGCTACACCTTC; CDR3 protein: CASSSNRALGGYTF
clone size: .; J gene: TRBJ2-4; D gene: .; V gene: TRBV4-3; CDR3 DNA: TGCGCCAGCAGCCAAGTTTGGGCAGGTCGGGACATTCAGTACTTC; CDR3 protein: CASSQVWAGRDIQYF
clone size: once; J gene: TRBJ2-3; D gene: .; V gene: TRBV19; CDR3 DNA: TGTGCCAGTACCGACCCGGAGGCAGATACGCAGTATTTT; CDR3 protein: CASTDPEADTQYF
clone size: .; J gene: TRBJ2-3; D gene: TRBD1; V gene: TRBV9; CDR3 DNA: TGTGCCAGCAGCGTCCGGGACAGGGAGGGATTT; CDR3 protein: CASSVRDREGF
clone size: .; J gene: TRBJ2-2; D gene: .; V gene: TRBV7-2; CDR3 DNA: TGTGCCAGCAGCCCGGGGCATGTCACCGGGGAGCTGTTTTTT; CDR3 protein: CASSPGHVTGELFF
clone size: few; J gene: TRBJ1-3; D gene: .; V gene: TRBV12-3/TRBV12-4; CDR3 DNA: TGTGCCAGCAGGGTGAGAAACACCATATATTTT; CDR3 protein: CASRVRNTIYF
clone size: .; J gene: TRBJ2-2; D gene: TRBD1; V gene: TRBV19; CDR3 DNA: TGTGCCAGTAACCGGGACAGAACCACCGGGGAGCTGTTTTTT; CDR3 protein: CASNRDRTTGELFF
clone size: .; J gene: TRBJ1-3; D gene: .; V gene: TRBV11-2; CDR3 DNA: TGTGCCAGCAGCTTGCCGGGACACCGCTCTGGAAACACCATATATTTT; CDR3 protein: CASSLPGHRSGNTIYF
clone size: .; J gene: TRBJ2-5; D gene: TRBD2; V gene: TRBV7-8; CDR3 DNA: TGTGCCAGCAGCTTAGTTCGCGGGACTAGCGGGGGCTGGGAGACCCAGTACTTC; CDR3 protein: CASSLVRGTSGGWETQYF
clone size: .; J gene: TRBJ2-7; D gene: .; V gene: TRBV5-1; CDR3 DNA: TGCGCCAGCAGCTTGGGGTACGAGCAGTACTTC; CDR3 protein: CASSLGYEQYF
clone size: .; J gene: TRBJ1-6; D gene: .; V gene: TRBV28; CDR3 DNA: TGTGCCAGCAGGCCCCCCACGGATAATTCACCCCTCCACTTT; CDR3 protein: CASRPPTDNSPLHF
clone size: once; J gene: TRBJ2-7; D gene: TRBD2; V gene: TRBV5-1; CDR3 DNA: TGCGCCAGCAGCTTGGCCCAGGGAGCGGGAGTACGCGAGCAGTACTTC; CDR3 protein: CASSLAQGAGVREQYF
clone size: .; J gene: TRBJ1-5; D gene: .; V gene: TRBV27; CDR3 DNA: TGTGCCAGCAGCCGCGGGGGGGGTAATCAGCCCCAGCATTTT; CDR3 protein: CASSRGGGNQPQHF
clone size: .; J gene: TRBJ1-4; D gene: .; V gene: TRBV28; CDR3 DNA: TGTGCCAGCAGTTTCGCCCCGGGCGTAAGCGATGAAAAACTGTTTTTT; CDR3 protein: CASSFAPGVSDEKLFF
clone size: .; J gene: TRBJ2-7; D gene: TRBD2; V gene: TRBV24-1; CDR3 DNA: TGTGCCACGCAGCGGGGGAGCTCCTACGAGCAGTACTTC; CDR3 protein: CATQRGSSYEQYF
clone size: .; J gene: TRBJ2-7; D gene: TRBD2; V gene: TRBV19; CDR3 DNA: TGTGCCAGTAGTTCTAGCGGGAGCTCCTACGAGCAGTACTTC; CDR3 protein: CASSSSGSSYEQYF
clone size: .; J gene: TRBJ1-5; D gene: .; V gene: TRBV9; CDR3 DNA: TGTGCCAGCAGCGTAGATCCAGCTAGAAATCAGCCCCAGCATTTT; CDR3 protein: CASSVDPARNQPQHF
clone size: .; J gene: TRBJ1-2; D gene: .; V gene: TRBV5-4; CDR3 DNA: TGTGCCAGCAGCCGGCCCCAAGGAGGCTACACCTTC; CDR3 protein: CASSRPQGGYTF
clone size: .; J gene: TRBJ1-5; D gene: .; V gene: TRBV15; CDR3 DNA: TGTGCCACCAGCAGAGTCCCCCAGCCCCAGCATTTT; CDR3 protein: CATSRVPQPQHF
clone size: .; J gene: TRBJ1-6; D gene: .; V gene: TRBV28; CDR3 DNA: TGTGCCAGCAGTACCAAACAGGTCTATAATTCACCCCTCCACTTT; CDR3 protein: CASSTKQVYNSPLHF
clone size: .; J gene: TRBJ1-5; D gene: TRBD1; V gene: TRBV27; CDR3 DNA: TGTGCCAGCGCCCTGGGGGCAGGGGGCCGTCAGCCCCAGCATTTT; CDR3 protein: CASALGAGGRQPQHF
clone size: .; J gene: TRBJ2-5; D gene: TRBD2; V gene: TRBV11-2; CDR3 DNA: TGTGCCAGCAGGGGACTAGCGGGGGGGATCGAGACCCAGTACTTC; CDR3 protein: CASRGLAGGIETQYF
clone size: once; J gene: TRBJ2-2; D gene: .; V gene: TRBV4-2; CDR3 DNA: TGTGCCAGCAGCCAACAGCACACCCGGGGCGGGGAGCTGTTTTTT; CDR3 protein: CASSQQHTRGGELFF
clone size: .; J gene: TRBJ1-2; D gene: .; V gene: TRBV18; CDR3 DNA: TGTGCCAGCTCACCGGGAGACAGGTCGCGGGGCTACACCTTC; CDR3 protein: CASSPGDRSRGYTF
clone size: .; J gene: TRBJ1-2; D gene: TRBD1; V gene: TRBV5-4; CDR3 DNA: TGTGCCAGCAGCTTGGACAGGGGCTTCTATGGCTACACCTTC; CDR3 protein: CASSLDRGFYGYTF
clone size: .; J gene: TRBJ1-1; D gene: .; V gene: TRBV7-2; CDR3 DNA: TGTGCCAGCAGCTTAGCCCTCCCCGGCACTGAAGCTTTCTTT; CDR3 protein: CASSLALPGTEAFF
clone size: .; J gene: TRBJ2-2; D gene: TRBD2; V gene: TRBV4-3; CDR3 DNA: TGCGCCAGCAGCCAAGACGTAGCGGGGGGCGGGACCGGGGAGCTGTTTTTT; CDR3 protein: CASSQDVAGGGTGELFF
clone size: .; J gene: TRBJ1-2; D gene: .; V gene: TRBV27; CDR3 DNA: TGTGCCAGCTACGGGGGGGCATATGGCTACACCTTC; CDR3 protein: CASYGGAYGYTF
clone size: .; J gene: TRBJ2-7; D gene: .; V gene: TRBV9; CDR3 DNA: TGTGCCAGCAGCCTACAGGGCGGCGAGCAGTACTTC; CDR3 protein: CASSLQGGEQYF
clone size: .; J gene: TRBJ2-7; D gene: TRBD1; V gene: TRBV28; CDR3 DNA: TGTGCCAGCAGTTTACCGGGACAGGGGAGCTCCTACGAGCAGTACTTC; CDR3 protein: CASSLPGQGSSYEQYF
clone size: .; J gene: TRBJ2-7; D gene: .; V gene: TRBV15; CDR3 DNA: TGTGCCACCAGCAGAGAACGGGGCGCGGGATTGGGGGAGCAGTACTTC; CDR3 protein: CATSRERGAGLGEQYF
clone size: .; J gene: TRBJ2-1; D gene: .; V gene: TRBV7-2; CDR3 DNA: TGTGCCAGCAGCTTAGCGGGGAGCCCCATCTACAATGAGCAGTTCTTC; CDR3 protein: CASSLAGSPIYNEQFF
clone size: few; J gene: TRBJ1-1; D gene: .; V gene: TRBV7-8; CDR3 DNA: TGTGCCAGCAGGGACCCAGGGAAAACTGAAGCTTTCTTT; CDR3 protein: CASRDPGKTEAFF
clone size: .; J gene: TRBJ2-3; D gene: TRBD2; V gene: TRBV29-1; CDR3 DNA: TGCAGCGTTATTACTAGCGGGGGTGGGGCAGATACGCAGTATTTT; CDR3 protein: CSVITSGGGADTQYF
clone size: .; J gene: TRBJ2-2; D gene: TRBD2; V gene: TRBV19; CDR3 DNA: TGTGCCAGTAGTATCGAGCTCCTAGCGGGGGAGGATGGCGGGGAGCTGTTTTTT; CDR3 protein: CASSIELLAGEDGGELFF
clone size: once; J gene: TRBJ1-1; D gene: TRBD1; V gene: TRBV7-2; CDR3 DNA: TGTGCCAGCAGCTTAGGGGGACAGGGGGCCCCTATGAACACTGAAGCTTTCTTT; CDR3 protein: CASSLGGQGAPMNTEAFF
clone size: .; J gene: TRBJ2-2; D gene: TRBD2; V gene: TRBV5-5; CDR3 DNA: TGTGCCAGCAGCCTAGGGACTAGCGGGAGCTCCGGGGAGCTGTTTTTT; CDR3 protein: CASSLGTSGSSGELFF
clone size: .; J gene: TRBJ1-4; D gene: TRBD1; V gene: TRBV6-5; CDR3 DNA: TGTGCCAGCAGCCATGGGACAGGGGGCGGTGAAAAACTGTTTTTT; CDR3 protein: CASSHGTGGGEKLFF
clone size: .; J gene: TRBJ1-4; D gene: .; V gene: TRBV13; CDR3 DNA: TGTGCCAGCAGCTGGAGACAAATTAATGAAAAACTGTTTTTT; CDR3 protein: CASSWRQINEKLFF
clone size: .; J gene: TRBJ1-4; D gene: .; V gene: TRBV2; CDR3 DNA: TGTGCCAGCAGCAAAGACTTGTCGTCTAAAGCCTCGGTTTTT; CDR3 protein: CASSKDLSSKASVF
clone size: .; J gene: TRBJ2-1; D gene: TRBD2; V gene: TRBV9; CDR3 DNA: TGTGCCAGCAGTCCTCGAAGTAGCGGGACAAATGAGCAGTTCTTC; CDR3 protein: CASSPRSSGTNEQFF
clone size: .; J gene: TRBJ1-1; D gene: .; V gene: TRBV6-6; CDR3 DNA: TGTGCCAGCAGTTACTCGAACCGGGGCACTGAAGCTTTCTTT; CDR3 protein: CASSYSNRGTEAFF
clone size: once; J gene: TRBJ1-1; D gene: .; V gene: TRBV19; CDR3 DNA: TGTGCCAGTAGTACACAATATGTAGGTACTGAAGCTTTCTTT; CDR3 protein: CASSTQYVGTEAFF
clone size: once; J gene: TRBJ2-7; D gene: .; V gene: TRBV12-3/TRBV12-4; CDR3 DNA: TGTGCCATCGCCAACGGGGCAAGCAGCGAGCAGTACTTC; CDR3 protein: CAIANGASSEQYF
clone size: .; J gene: TRBJ2-7; D gene: TRBD1; V gene: TRBV5-4; CDR3 DNA: TGTGCCAGCAGCTTGGAGCGCAGGGACAGCGGGCAGTACTTC; CDR3 protein: CASSLERRDSGQYF
clone size: once; J gene: TRBJ1-6; D gene: .; V gene: TRBV2; CDR3 DNA: TGTGCCAGCAGGAGAAGGGAGAATTCACCCCTCCACTTT; CDR3 protein: CASRRRENSPLHF
clone size: .; J gene: TRBJ2-2; D gene: .; V gene: TRBV28; CDR3 DNA: TGTGCCAGTTGGGGAGGTCGAACCGGGGAGCTGTTTTTT; CDR3 protein: CASWGGRTGELFF
clone size: .; J gene: TRBJ2-5; D gene: .; V gene: TRBV30; CDR3 DNA: TGTGCCTGGAGTGTGAAGGGGAATAAAGAGACCCAGTACTTC; CDR3 protein: CAWSVKGNKETQYF
clone size: .; J gene: TRBJ2-2; D gene: .; V gene: TRBV7-6; CDR3 DNA: TGTGCCAGCAGCCACCGTCAGAAGAACACCGGGGAGCTGTTTTTT; CDR3 protein: CASSHRQKNTGELFF
clone size: .; J gene: TRBJ2-7; D gene: .; V gene: TRBV28; CDR3 DNA: TGTGCCAGCAGTGTACCCCCCGAGAGGCCACCCTCCTACGAGCAGTACTTC; CDR3 protein: CASSVPPERPPSYEQYF